This entry features one T cell receptor (beta chain) sequence. Its specificity is unknown. The PCR had 60 Vbeta and 13 Jbeta primers. Sequenced by immunoSEQ multiplex PCR; TCRdb stores in-frame clones only, minus some. Of around 170,000 clones in the sample, around 80% are singletons; the top ten hold 7%. The data are from a study of cytomegalovirus exposure and HLA in healthy donors. Overall study context: There were about 85 million unique TCRs (from HLA-typed donors) in an early data release.

The germline CDR1 and CDR2 sequences are SEHNR and FQNEAQ (reference sequence). This CDR3 comprises 17 residues. V was clipped by 4 bases and J by 4 bases; unmatched bases: 10. Notes on the study in general: Most TCR beta V segments were productive about 87% or about 30% of the time in an earlier analysis. V- and J-gene trimming in TCR beta was tied to a missense DCLRE1C variant by an analysis performed later. In a later analysis, HLA-associated beta chains showed higher expansion and lower generation probabilities than comparable chains.

Sequenced input: PBMCs. This TCR was sampled from a woman aged 40 to 50 in good health and CMV-seropositive. This chain joins TRBV7-9 and TRBJ2-2; TRBD2 matches 9 bases. Here the CDR3 reads CASSWASGALGTGELFF. CDR3 DNA sequence: TGTGCCAGCAGCTGGGCTAGCGGGGCCCTGGGCACCGGGGAGCTGTTTTTT.